These T cell receptor beta chains were read from a single sample in a study of blood T cell repertoires in COVID-19. TCRdb keeps only in-frame clones here, not all; method: immunoSEQ multiplex PCR. Of approximately 130,000 clones listed, approximately 84% were seen once; the top ten hold around 19%. The sequenced sample was peripheral blood. The source is a woman between 45 and 60 years old who had recovered from COVID-19. The CDR3 runs from the conserved cysteine through the conserved F or W. The order of the fields is V gene, J gene, clone size, CDR3 length, D gene, CDR3 DNA, CDR3 protein. D genes are given only for firm matches. Not every row has a clone size; where given, it reads once, few, many or a size class.

TRBV12-5	TRBJ2-4	-	16	TRBD1	TGTGCTAGTGGTTTGGAGCCGGGACAGGGTTTGGACATTCAGTACTTC	CASGLEPGQGLDIQYF
TRBV4-3	TRBJ1-2	-	14	-	TGCGCCAGCAGCCAGGGCAGAACCTTCTATGGCTACACCTTC	CASSQGRTFYGYTF
TRBV7-2	TRBJ1-4	once	13	-	TGTGCCAGCAGCGTCCCGGGTTTCGGAAAACTGTTTTTT	CASSVPGFGKLFF
TRBV2	TRBJ1-2	-	14	-	TGTGCCAGCAGTCAAATTCGACAGAACTATGGCTACACCTTC	CASSQIRQNYGYTF
TRBV7-6	TRBJ2-7	-	13	-	TGTGCCAGCAGCTTAAACAGAGTCTACGAGCAGTACTTC	CASSLNRVYEQYF
TRBV2	TRBJ2-1	-	15	TRBD1	TGTGCCAGCACCCGGGACAGTTCCGTTTACAATGAGCAGTTCTTC	CASTRDSSVYNEQFF
TRBV5-4	TRBJ2-3	-	15	TRBD1	TGTGCCAGCAATCCGGGACAGCGCGTATCAGATACGCAGTATTTT	CASNPGQRVSDTQYF
TRBV20-1	TRBJ1-4	-	15	-	TGCAGTGCTAGTATGAAGGGGATGTCATATAAAAAACTGTTTTTT	CSASMKGMSYKKLFF
TRBV7-2	TRBJ1-1	-	15	TRBD1	TGTGCCAGCAGCCTGGGACAGGGTATGAACACTGAAGCTTTCTTT	CASSLGQGMNTEAFF
TRBV29-1	TRBJ1-1	-	12	-	TGCAGCGTGCGGGGGGTGAACACTGAAGCTTTCTTT	CSVRGVNTEAFF
TRBV6-5	TRBJ2-7	-	13	TRBD1	TGTGCCAGCAGTCCGACAGGGGATGACGAGCAGTACTTC	CASSPTGDDEQYF
TRBV14	TRBJ2-5	-	17	TRBD1	TGTGCCAGCAGCCTCGAACCGGGACAGGCGTACCAAGAGACCCAGTACTTC	CASSLEPGQAYQETQYF
TRBV5-5	TRBJ2-7	-	16	-	TGTGCCAGCAGCTTGGTGTATGGGCCAGGGGACTACGAGCAGTACTTC	CASSLVYGPGDYEQYF
TRBV9	TRBJ2-1	-	16	TRBD1	TGTGCCAGCAGCGGCGGCGGGACAGGGAAGTACAATGAGCAGTTCTTC	CASSGGGTGKYNEQFF
TRBV6-5	TRBJ2-1	-	13	-	TGTGCCAGCAGTTACTTCGGACAGTCTGAGCAGTTCTTC	CASSYFGQSEQFF
TRBV12-5	TRBJ1-1	few	15	-	TGTGCTAGTGGTTTGGTACTAGGGCTGAACACTGAAGCTTTCTTT	CASGLVLGLNTEAFF
TRBV7-2	TRBJ1-3	-	15	-	TGTGCCAGCAGCTTCCCACAGGGAGCCGGAAACACCATATATTTT	CASSFPQGAGNTIYF
TRBV6-2/TRBV6-3	TRBJ2-3	-	19	TRBD2	TGTGCCAGCAGTTACTCGATCGGCCGGACTAGCGTTAACACAGATACGCAGTATTTT	CASSYSIGRTSVNTDTQYF
TRBV5-1	TRBJ2-7	-	15	-	TGCGCCAGCAGCTTGTGGTCAGGGGGGAGCTACGAGCAGTACTTC	CASSLWSGGSYEQYF
TRBV18	TRBJ2-5	-	13	-	TGTGCCAGCTCACCCGGGGGTGGAGAGACCCAGTACTTC	CASSPGGGETQYF
TRBV12-5	TRBJ2-5	-	14	-	TGTGCTAGTGGCCTAGGGACTCTCCAAGAGACCCAGTACTTC	CASGLGTLQETQYF
TRBV20-1	TRBJ1-1	-	14	-	TGCAGTGCTAGTATAGCTGGGGGCAACACTGAAGCTTTCTTT	CSASIAGGNTEAFF
TRBV12-3/TRBV12-4	TRBJ1-1	-	13	-	TGTGCCAGCAGTCTTAATACAGGAACTGAAGCTTTCTTT	CASSLNTGTEAFF
TRBV7-9	TRBJ1-1	-	14	-	TGTGCCAGCAGCCAGCGGACAGCCAACACTGAAGCTTTCTTT	CASSQRTANTEAFF
TRBV12-3/TRBV12-4	TRBJ1-1	-	12	TRBD1	TGTGCCAGCAGTTTTTTGACAGGGAAAGCTTTCTTT	CASSFLTGKAFF
TRBV7-3	TRBJ2-1	-	17	TRBD2	TGTGCCAGCAGCTTAACCCGACTAGCGGGAGAGAAGGGTGAGCAGTTCTTC	CASSLTRLAGEKGEQFF
TRBV9	TRBJ2-1	-	16	-	TGTGCCAGCAGCCCGCAAGGGGCAGGGGAAAATCATGAGCAGTTCTTC	CASSPQGAGENHEQFF
TRBV3-1/TRBV3-2	TRBJ2-7	-	13	-	TGTGCCAGCAGCCAAAGCTACAGCTACGAGCAGTACTTC	CASSQSYSYEQYF
TRBV9	TRBJ2-1	-	15	TRBD2	TGTGCCAGCGCCACACTAGCGGGGGCCTACAATGAGCAGTTCTTC	CASATLAGAYNEQFF